Below are 3 T cell receptor beta chains sequenced from a single sample in a study of blood T cell repertoires in COVID-19. Data came from immunoSEQ multiplex PCR; TCRdb stores just in-frame clones and leaves some out. Among 200,000 to 300,000 clones listed, approximately 89% were seen once. Sequencing was performed on PBMCs or T cells enriched from blood (not recorded which). The receptors stem from a woman between 40 and 55 years old with acute COVID-19.

This clone was seen a handful of times. This rearrangement joins TRBV30 to TRBJ1-6; 7 bases line up with TRBD1. Per the germline V gene, CDR1 is GTSNPN and CDR2 is SVGIG (reference sequence). V lost 3 bases, J lost 7 bases, and 6 bases stayed unmatched. The CDR3 has 14 residues. The CDR3 is CAWSAGQQNSPLHF. The CDR3 DNA reads as TGTGCCTGGAGCGCGGGACAGCAAAATTCACCCCTCCACTTT.

V and J are TRBV3-1 (or the pseudogene TRBV3-2) and TRBJ2-7, with D possibly matching TRBD1 (6 bases). Germline CDR1 LGHDT, CDR2 YNNKEL (reference sequence). V was clipped by 2 bases and J by 2 bases, with 19 bases between them. This CDR3 region has 17 residues. The CDR3 DNA follows: TGTGCCAGCAGCCAAAAAGGGAAATTGCAGGGGACCTACGAGCAGTACGTC. This codes for CASSQKGKLQGTYEQYV.

Only one count was recorded for this clone. The V gene is TRBV5-1, the J gene TRBJ2-5; 8 nucleotides match TRBD2. Germline V gene data show CDR1 as SGHRS and CDR2 as YFSETQ. This CDR3 contains 16 residues. The ends lost 0 bases at V and 5 bases at J; junction bases unmatched: 9. CDR3 sequence: CASSLGAGGALETQYF. As DNA, the CDR3 is TGCGCCAGCAGCTTGGGTGCCGGGGGGGCTCTGGAGACCCAGTACTTC.